The 23 T cell receptor beta chains in this list originate from one sample, sequenced in a study of T cells in Graves' hyperthyroidism and ophthalmopathy. The CDR3 regions of TCR beta were amplified from RNA transcripts. A first-round RT-PCR of the TCR CDR3 used the HTBI primer set. TCRdb ran MiXCR on the multiplex PCR reads and lists one entry per CDR3 protein. The repertoire has some 350,000 distinct CDR3 sequences, 13% to 15% of them found once; the top ten carry approximately 20%. Sequencing was done on a sample of blood. The receptors here all came from a woman aged 55-69 years with Graves' ophthalmopathy.

On this clonotype itself: A much larger clone differs from this one at a single base, so this may be a read error. This sequence joins TRBV12-3 or TRBV12-4 and TRBJ2-5; 7 bases match TRBD1. The length of the CDR3 is 14 residues. With V trimmed by 6 bases and J by 4 bases, 8 bases remained unmatched. CDR3 in DNA: TGTGCCAGCAGCGGACAGGAATCGGGAGAGACCCAGTACTTC. Its translation: CASSGQESGETQYF.

This clonotype was counted between two and nine times. The J gene is TRBJ2-7, the V gene TRBV6-2 or TRBV6-3; 8 bases match TRBD2. The germline gives CDR1 MNHEY, CDR2 SVGEGT. The CDR3 is made up of 13 amino acids. Trimming at V came to 8 bases and at J to 7 bases, leaving 10 bases not matched to a gene. CDR3 loop: CASLAAGALEQYF. CDR3 bases: TGTGCCAGCCTCGCAGCGGGAGCTTTGGAGCAGTACTTC.

The chain uses TRBV19 and TRBJ1-2; D unclear. Trimming took off 7 bases at V and 4 bases at J, with 19 bases between the two ends. The CDR3 has 15 residues. CDR1 and CDR2 (germline): LNHDA, SQIVND (reference sequence). CDR3 DNA sequence: TGTGCCAGTACCGACCCGCGTACGGGAGGCTATGGCTACACCTTC. It specifies CASTDPRTGGYGYTF.

This clonotype has a count of ten or more. This chain joins TRBV3-1 and TRBJ2-1; D gene unclear. Trimming took 0 bases from V and 2 from J, leaving 8 bases between them. CDR1 LGHDT and CDR2 YNNKEL come from the germline V gene (reference sequence). This CDR3 region has 15 residues. The CDR3 DNA is TGTGCCAGCAGCCAAGATATGGGCGCCTACAATGAGCAGTTCTTC. It codes for CASSQDMGAYNEQFF.

The rearrangement links TRBV5-1 to TRBJ2-5; TRBD2 matches 9 bases. CDR1 and CDR2 from the germline V gene are SGHRS and YFSETQ. V dropped 4 bases and J dropped 0; count of bases not matched to a gene: 7. CDR3 length: 16 residues. CDR3 bases: TGCGCCAGCAGCAGGGGACTAGCAGAGTACCAAGAGACCCAGTACTTC. This encodes CASSRGLAEYQETQYF.

In this sample, this clonotype turned up many times. The chain joins TRBV30 to TRBJ2-5; 10 nucleotides line up with TRBD2. The germline V gene encodes CDR1 GTSNPN and CDR2 SVGIG (reference sequence). The CDR3 consists of 15 residues. J lost 7 bases, V lost 5 bases, and 13 bases had no gene match. The DNA of the CDR3 is TGTGCCTGGGCCCCGCTACTAGCGGGGCCGGGGACCCAGTACTTC. Its protein is CAWAPLLAGPGTQYF.

The J gene is TRBJ2-1, the V gene TRBV20-1; perhaps TRBD2 as D (6 bases). The V end was cut by 3 bases, the J end by 9 bases, with 15 bases between. Germline V CDR1 and CDR2: DFQATT, SNEGSKA (reference sequence). This CDR3 is built from 13 residues. As DNA, the CDR3 is TGCAGTGCTAGTTTAGCGGACTACGGTGAGCAGTTCTTC. Encoded protein: CSASLADYGEQFF.

This clonotype was seen many times. The V gene is TRBV20-1, the J gene TRBJ2-1; 11 bases line up with TRBD2. Germline V CDR1 and CDR2: DFQATT, SNEGSKA (reference sequence). This CDR3 is built from 15 residues. Trimming at V came to 2 bases and at J to 6 bases, leaving 6 bases not matched to a gene. CDR3 protein: CSARLLAGVPNEQFF. The CDR3 DNA is TGCAGTGCTAGATTACTAGCGGGAGTCCCCAATGAGCAGTTCTTC.

Only a few counts were recorded for this clonotype. CDR3 amino acids: CASSLPPTSGSETQYF. DNA for the CDR3: TGTGCCAGCAGCCTCCCCCCGACTAGCGGGAGTGAGACCCAGTACTTC. The V call is TRBV2, the J call TRBJ2-5, with TRBD2 matching over 12 bases. Trimming cost V 6 bases and J 5 bases; bases outside gene matches: 10. This CDR3 is 16 amino acids long. Germline V gene sequence: CDR1 SNHLY, CDR2 FYNNEI.

This clonotype was detected ten times or more. The chain recombines TRBV5-1 with TRBJ2-7; 7 bases are shared with TRBD1. Trimming took 1 base from V and 7 from J; bases not matched to a gene: 5. Germline-derived CDR1 and CDR2 are SGHRS and YFSETQ. CDR3 size: 13 residues. The CDR3 DNA sequence: TGCGCCAGCAGCTTGACAGGGGCCGGGGAGCAGTACTTC. This codes for CASSLTGAGEQYF.

This clonotype was seen at least ten times. The junction shows a germline mismatch at one end, possibly a read error. The rearrangement links TRBV5-1 to TRBJ1-2; D may be TRBD1 (5 bases). The CDR3 is 12 residues long. The germline CDR1 and CDR2 sequences are SGHRS and YFSETQ. CDR3 sequence (DNA): TGCGCCAGCGGCTTCCGGGGGGAAGGCTACACCTTC. Translated, it gives CASGFRGEGYTF.

This clonotype was seen more than once but under ten times. This chain links TRBV3-1 with TRBJ1-4, with TRBD1 matching over 7 bases. The CDR3 has 13 residues. CDR1 is LGHDT and CDR2 is YNNKEL in the germline V gene (reference sequence). The V gene end was trimmed by 10 bases and the J gene end by 3 bases; junction bases not matched to a gene: 5. The CDR3 loop is CATQGNPNEKLFF. The CDR3 bases are TGTGCCACACAGGGGAATCCTAATGAAAAACTGTTTTTT.

The V and J genes are TRBV7-9 and TRBJ2-3; the D gene is possibly TRBD1 (6 bases). The CDR3 has 15 residues. Germline assignment: CDR1 SEHNR and CDR2 FQNEAQ (reference sequence). V dropped 1 base and J dropped 3 bases, with 11 bases sitting between them. The chain's CDR3 is CASSLVSGETDTQYF. The DNA for the CDR3 is TGTGCCAGCAGCTTAGTGTCAGGGGAAACAGATACGCAGTATTTT.

There are many counts of this clonotype. The gene calls are TRBV28 and TRBJ2-5, with D tentatively TRBD1 or TRBD2 (5 bases each). The CDR3 loop spans 14 amino acids. The V gene lost 6 bases and the J gene lost 5 bases, with 16 bases spanning the gap. Germline CDR1 is MDHEN and CDR2 is SYDVKM. The CDR3 nucleotides are TGTGCCAGCAGGGACTCCTGGGGCGCGGAGACCCAGTACTTC. This translates into CASRDSWGAETQYF.

This clonotype has a count of ten or more. The rearrangement joins TRBV5-1 to TRBJ2-3; TRBD1 is a possible D gene (5 bases). V lost 0 bases and J lost 7, with 9 bases in between. The germline V gene has CDR1 SGHRS and CDR2 YFSETQ. CDR3 length: 13 residues. For the CDR3, the DNA is TGCGCCAGCAGCTTGGAAGGGGCCCATACGCAGTATTTT. Translating gives CASSLEGAHTQYF.

This clonotype was counted ten times or more. The chain links TRBV28 to TRBJ2-7; weak D call: TRBD1 (6 bases). This CDR3 is 16 amino acids long. Per germline, CDR1 MDHEN and CDR2 SYDVKM. Trimming stripped 5 bases from V and 4 bases from J, with 21 bases between. CDR3 protein: CASSTRLAGDLYEQYF. The CDR3 DNA reads TGTGCCAGCAGTACCCGCCTGGCAGGGGATCTATACGAGCAGTACTTC.

There are many counts of this clonotype. The rearrangement links TRBV7-8 to TRBJ2-1; D is uncertain. This CDR3 is 16 amino acids long. CDR1 and CDR2 from the germline V gene are SGHVS and FQNEAQ. V was clipped by 4 bases and J by 5 bases, with 18 bases between them. The CDR3 region is CASSYFRISHNNEQFF. CDR3 DNA: TGTGCCAGCAGCTATTTCCGTATATCCCACAACAATGAGCAGTTCTTC.

This clonotype was counted between two and nine times. This chain joins TRBV29-1 and TRBJ1-2, with a tentative D call TRBD1 (6 bases). V lost 6 bases to trimming and J lost 7 bases, with 12 bases between them. The CDR3 runs to 11 residues. Germline CDR1 and CDR2: SQVTM and ANQGSEA. CDR3 protein: CSVGLQGGYTF. The DNA of the CDR3 is TGCAGCGTAGGGCTACAGGGTGGCTACACCTTC.

A few counts support this clonotype. The gene calls are TRBV20-1 and TRBJ2-1; 14 bases are shared with TRBD2. The CDR3 spans 20 residues. The germline V gene encodes CDR1 DFQATT and CDR2 SNEGSKA (reference sequence). Losses at the gene ends were 0 bases for V and 9 bases for J; bases not matched to a gene: 19. The CDR3: CSARDPASVGGLAGDTEQFF. CDR3 sequence (DNA): TGCAGTGCTAGAGATCCCGCCTCCGTAGGGGGACTAGCGGGGGACACTGAGCAGTTCTTC.

This clonotype has just a few counts. This sequence joins TRBV6-1 and TRBJ2-7; 11 nucleotides agree with TRBD2. V shed 5 bases, J shed 4 bases, and the junction held 13 bases outside the gene matches. Germline CDR1 MNHNS, CDR2 SASEGT. The CDR3 is made up of 17 amino acids. This CDR3 reads CASSQGGTSGGAYEQYF. In nucleotides, the CDR3 is TGTGCCAGCAGTCAAGGAGGGACTAGCGGAGGGGCTTACGAGCAGTACTTC.

This chain uses TRBV4-1 with TRBJ2-7, with 10 bases lining up with TRBD1. The CDR3 length is 16 residues. J lost 1 base, V lost 2 bases, and 5 bases had no gene match. Per germline, CDR1 MGHRA and CDR2 YSYEKL. The CDR3 nucleotides read TGCGCCAGCAGCCAAAAAGGGACAGGGGTGTCCTACGAGCAGTACTTC. It codes for CASSQKGTGVSYEQYF.

About this clonotype itself: Given a much more abundant clone one base away, this may be a read error. The gene calls are TRBV6-1 and TRBJ1-5; D is unclear. CDR1 and CDR2 from the germline V gene are MNHNS and SASEGT. V gave up 4 bases and J gave up 4 bases, with 8 bases separating them. The CDR3 is made up of 13 amino acids. The CDR3, as DNA: TGTGCCAGCAGTGGATCCTGGAATCAGCCCCAGCATTTT. This encodes CASSGSWNQPQHF.

This clonotype was recorded at least ten times. The V call is TRBV7-6, the J call TRBJ2-5; maybe TRBD2 (5 bases). From germline, CDR1 is SGHVS and CDR2 FNYEAQ. V shed 1 base and J shed 4 bases, with 13 bases lying between them. The CDR3 is 15 residues long. The CDR3 here is CASSLEHLRGETQYF. DNA of the CDR3: TGTGCCAGCAGCTTAGAACACCTCCGGGGAGAGACCCAGTACTTC.